This TCR beta chain was sequenced in a study of blood T cells in healthy people across ages. PCR was performed a second time for about 7 to 12 cycles using a sample-barcoded 5' primer and a J-beta primer mix. Each sample yielded at least 3 million CDR3-containing paired-end reads. TCRdb re-called the 5' RACE reads with MiXCR, one entry per CDR3 protein. The table shows roughly 800,000 distinct CDR3 sequences, with roughly 60% occurring only once. This clonotype was seen only a few times. This CDR3 contains 14 residues. V was trimmed by 6 bases and J by 0 bases, leaving 15 bases between them. In germline, CDR1 is SQVTM, CDR2 ANQGSEA.

The rearrangement joins TRBV29-1 to TRBJ2-7; D might be TRBD1 or TRBD2, each matching 5 bases. This clonotype originated in a man aged 30 to 45 in good health. Sequencing was done on a sample of blood. CDR3 bases: TGCAGCGTAATCGGGACGGTGTCCTCCTACGAGCAGTACTTC. Its protein product is CSVIGTVSSYEQYF.